This T cell receptor beta chain was obtained from a study of blood T cell repertoires in COVID-19. In the study overall: The United States, Italy and Spain supplied acute and convalescent COVID-19 samples. The analysed material was cDNA or gDNA that came from T cells, B-cell-depleted T cells, or PBMCs.

Under the authors' procedure: Nucleated cell counts were estimated from reference gene primer amplification. The data were produced by immunoSEQ multiplex PCR, yet TCRdb's version contains in-frame clones alone and is incomplete. That table gives V, J and clone size, and the DNA gave D and trimming. The sample has approximately 190,000 clones, approximately 79% seen once. The CDR3 is 14 amino acids. Germline V gene lookup returns CDR1 SGHNT and CDR2 YYREEE (reference sequence). J gave up 1 base and V 5 bases, and 5 bases lay outside the gene matches. The origin of this receptor is a man in his thirties or forties with active or convalescent COVID-19. This rearrangement joins TRBV5-4 to TRBJ2-7; 8 bases are shared with TRBD2. Material: peripheral blood. CDR3 nucleotides: TGTGCCAGCAGTGTCCAGCGGGAGTCCTACGAGCAGTACTTC. Translating it yields CASSVQRESYEQYF.